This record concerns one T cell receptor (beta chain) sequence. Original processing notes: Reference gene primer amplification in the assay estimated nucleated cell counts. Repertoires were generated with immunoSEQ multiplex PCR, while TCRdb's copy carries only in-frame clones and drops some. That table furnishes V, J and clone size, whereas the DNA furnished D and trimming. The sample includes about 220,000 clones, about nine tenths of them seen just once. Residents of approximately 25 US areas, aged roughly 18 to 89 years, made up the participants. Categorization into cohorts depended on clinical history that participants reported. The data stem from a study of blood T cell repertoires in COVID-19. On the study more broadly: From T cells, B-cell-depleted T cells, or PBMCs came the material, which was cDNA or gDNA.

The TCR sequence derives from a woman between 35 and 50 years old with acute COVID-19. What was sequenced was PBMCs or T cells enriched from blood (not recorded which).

The CDR3 protein is CASKDSGEVYGYTF. CDR3 nucleotides: TGTGCCAGTAAAGACAGCGGGGAGGTCTATGGCTACACCTTC. The V gene is TRBV19, the J gene TRBJ1-2; TRBD1 might be the D (5 bases). The ends were cut back, 7 bases at V and 4 bases at J, with 16 bases in the middle. CDR1 LNHDA and CDR2 SQIVND come from the germline V gene (reference sequence). The CDR3 is 14 amino acids. The full variable domain, rest sourced from reference TRBV19 and TRBJ1-2, is DGGITQSPKYLFRKEGQNVTLSCEQNLNHDAMYWYRQDPGQGLRLIYYSQIVNDFQKGDIAEGYSVSREKKESFPLTVTSAQKNPTAFYLCASKDSGEVYGYTFGSGTRLTVV.